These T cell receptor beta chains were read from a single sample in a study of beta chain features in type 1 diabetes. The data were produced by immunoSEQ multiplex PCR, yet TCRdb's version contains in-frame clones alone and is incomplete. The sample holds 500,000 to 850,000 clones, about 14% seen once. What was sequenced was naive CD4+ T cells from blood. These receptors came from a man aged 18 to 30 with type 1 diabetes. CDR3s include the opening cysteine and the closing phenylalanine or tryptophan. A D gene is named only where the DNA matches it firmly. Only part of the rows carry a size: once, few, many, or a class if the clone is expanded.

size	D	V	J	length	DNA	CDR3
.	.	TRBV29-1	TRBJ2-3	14	TGCAGCGTTGAATCAGGGGATGGCACAGATACGCAGTATTTT	CSVESGDGTDTQYF
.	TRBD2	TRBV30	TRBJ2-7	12	TGTGCCTGGGGACTAGCGGGAGGGACGCAGTACTTC	CAWGLAGGTQYF
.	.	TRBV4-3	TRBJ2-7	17	TGCGCCAGCAGCCAGGGGTCAGGAGCAGGGAGTAGGAACGAGCAGTACTTC	CASSQGSGAGSRNEQYF
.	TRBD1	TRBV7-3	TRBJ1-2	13	TGTGCCAGCAGCTTAGACAGGGGCTATGGCTACACCTTC	CASSLDRGYGYTF
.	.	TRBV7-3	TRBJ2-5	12	TGTGCCATCCCAGCCCATTGGCAGACCCAGTACTTC	CAIPAHWQTQYF
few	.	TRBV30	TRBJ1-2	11	TGTGCCTGGAGTGTGGTCAGTGGCTACACCTTC	CAWSVVSGYTF
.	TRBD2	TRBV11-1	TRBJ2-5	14	TGTGCCAGCAGCTTAAGGGACTACAAAGAGACCCAGTACTTC	CASSLRDYKETQYF
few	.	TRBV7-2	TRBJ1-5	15	TGTGCCAGCAGCCTAGGGGCAGGGAACAATCAGCCCCAGCATTTT	CASSLGAGNNQPQHF
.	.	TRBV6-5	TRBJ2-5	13	TGTGCCAGCAGGCAGGACCTCCCGCAGACCCAGTACTTC	CASRQDLPQTQYF
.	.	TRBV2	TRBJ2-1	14	TGTGCCAGCAATCCCACGAGCTCCTACAATGAGCAGTTCTTC	CASNPTSSYNEQFF
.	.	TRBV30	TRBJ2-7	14	TGTGCCCTTACGGGGGATCAAGGGAGGTACGAGCAGTACTTC	CALTGDQGRYEQYF
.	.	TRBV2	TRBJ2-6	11	TGTGCCAGCAGTGAATTTAACGTCCTGACTTTC	CASSEFNVLTF
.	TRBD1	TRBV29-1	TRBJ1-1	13	TGCAGCGTTGAAGCGCAGGGGGCCACTGAAGCTTTCTTT	CSVEAQGATEAFF
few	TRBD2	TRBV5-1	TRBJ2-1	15	TGCGCCAGCAGCTTGGTACCAGGGAGGGAGAATGAGCAGTTCTTC	CASSLVPGRENEQFF
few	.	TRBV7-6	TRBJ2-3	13	TGTGCCAGCAGCCCCCTACTCACAGATACGCAGTATTTT	CASSPLLTDTQYF
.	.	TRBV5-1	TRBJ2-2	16	TGCGCCAGCAGCTTGGAACAGGGGACGGGGGCCGGGGAGCTGTTTTTT	CASSLEQGTGAGELFF
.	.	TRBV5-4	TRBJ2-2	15	TGTGCCAGCAGCCTTTCCCTCGCGAACACCGGGGAGCTGTTTTTT	CASSLSLANTGELFF
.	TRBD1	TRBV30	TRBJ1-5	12	TGTGCCTACTCGACAGGGAATCAGCCCCAGCATTTT	CAYSTGNQPQHF
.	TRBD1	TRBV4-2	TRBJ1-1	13	TGTGCCAGCAGCCACGACAGGGTCACTGAAGCTTTCTTT	CASSHDRVTEAFF
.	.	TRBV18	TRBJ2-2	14	TGTGCCAGCTCACCACGGGGGGACACCGGGGAGCTGTTTTTT	CASSPRGDTGELFF
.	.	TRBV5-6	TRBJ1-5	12	TGTGCCAGCAGCCAATGGCGACAGCCCCAGCATTTT	CASSQWRQPQHF
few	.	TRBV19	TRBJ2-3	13	TGTGCCAGTAGTATTGAGGGGTCAGATACGCAGTATTTT	CASSIEGSDTQYF
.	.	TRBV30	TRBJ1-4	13	TGTGCCTGGAGTGTCGGGCCACATGAAAAACTGTTTTTT	CAWSVGPHEKLFF